This T cell receptor beta chain emerged from a study of blood T cell repertoires in COVID-19. About the research overall: Acute and convalescent COVID-19 samples came from the United States, Italy and Spain.

V lost 5 bases, J lost 2 bases, and 6 bases stayed unmatched. Germline V gene data show CDR1 as LNHNV and CDR2 as YYDKDF (reference sequence). The CDR3 loop spans 15 amino acids. The data were produced by immunoSEQ multiplex PCR, yet TCRdb's version contains in-frame clones alone and is incomplete. The sample shows 150,000 to 200,000 clones, about 78% of them seen only once. The source material was PBMCs or T cells enriched from blood (not recorded which). This chain joins TRBV15 and TRBJ1-5; 7 bases are shared with TRBD1. The source is a woman aged 50 to 60 who had recovered from COVID-19. In nucleotides, the CDR3 is TGTGCCACCAGCCTCCTTCAGGGGGGCAATCAGCCCCAGCATTTT. This gives the protein CATSLLQGGNQPQHF.